What follows are 17 T cell receptor beta chains derived from one specimen sequenced in a study of cytomegalovirus exposure and HLA in healthy donors. In the PCR, 60 Vbeta and 13 Jbeta primers were used. The protocol was immunoSEQ multiplex PCR, while the TCRdb copy is restricted to in-frame clones and leaves out a portion. The table includes 150,000 to 160,000 clones, about 68% detected once. Sequenced material: PBMCs. These receptors were obtained from a man aged 25-40 years in good health and CMV-seronegative.

The chain combines TRBV13 with TRBJ1-4; 8 bases fit TRBD1. Losses at the gene ends were 5 bases for V and 8 bases for J; bases not matched to a gene: 7. In germline, CDR1 is PRHDT, CDR2 FYEKMQ (reference sequence). This CDR3 is built from 14 residues. CDR3 residues: CASSQGARDEKLFF. Written as DNA, the CDR3 is TGTGCCAGCAGCCAGGGGGCCAGGGACGAAAAACTGTTTTTT.

CDR3 loop: CASSYSVQNNSPLHF. For the CDR3, the DNA is TGTGCCAGCAGTTACTCGGTACAGAATAATTCACCCCTCCACTTT. The chain uses TRBV6-5 and TRBJ1-6; no firm D call. Germline loops: CDR1 MNHEY, CDR2 SVGAGI. Trimming shortened V by 0 bases and J by 5 bases, and 8 bases separated the two germline ends. This CDR3 has 15 residues.

V and J are TRBV27 and TRBJ1-6, with 7 bases fitting TRBD1. V lost 3 bases and J lost 7; bases outside the gene matches: 3. Germline values: CDR1 MNHEY, CDR2 SMNVEV (reference sequence). The CDR3 length is 14 residues. CDR3 sequence: CASSFLQGNSPLHF. CDR3 DNA: TGTGCCAGCAGTTTTTTACAGGGGAATTCACCCCTCCACTTT.

V gene TRBV7-9 combines with J gene TRBJ1-5, with unresolved D. The CDR3 has 12 amino acids. CDR1 and CDR2 from the germline V gene are SEHNR and FQNEAQ (reference sequence). Trimming took 5 bases from V and 2 from J, leaving 4 bases between them. This CDR3 is CASSLGNQPQHF. DNA of the CDR3: TGTGCCAGCAGCCTCGGCAATCAGCCCCAGCATTTT.

This clone was found once. V and J are TRBV28 and TRBJ1-2; D gene unclear. The V and J ends lost 1 base and 4 bases respectively, with 10 bases between them. This CDR3 has 14 amino acids. From germline, CDR1 is MDHEN and CDR2 SYDVKM. The CDR3 DNA follows: TGTGCCAGCAGTTTATTCCGTGGCCTCTATGGCTACACCTTC. This encodes CASSLFRGLYGYTF.

In regard to this clone: Its ends do not fully match the called genes, so a read error is possible. V gene TRBV10-3 combines with J gene TRBJ1-4; 9 nucleotides agree with TRBD1. Germline V gene sequence: CDR1 ENHRY, CDR2 SYGVKD. The CDR3 loop spans 13 amino acids. The CDR3 bases are TGTGCCATTAGGGACAGGGAAAATGAAAAACCGTTTTTT. This translates into CAIRDRENEKPFF.

The chain links TRBV7-9 to TRBJ2-2; 7 bases line up with TRBD1. Germline V gene sequence: CDR1 SEHNR, CDR2 FQNEAQ (reference sequence). The CDR3 contains 14 residues. The V and J ends lost 4 bases and 4 bases, in that order; junction bases with no gene match: 3. The CDR3 DNA reads as TGTGCCAGCAGCTCGGACAGGACCACCGGGGAGCTGTTTTTT. It is translated as CASSSDRTTGELFF.

In the case of this clone: Compared with germline, one end of the junction differs, possibly owing to a read error. The J gene is TRBJ1-2, the V gene TRBV29-1; D is uncertain. This CDR3 has 13 residues. From germline, CDR1 is SQVTM and CDR2 ANQGSEA. The CDR3 region is CSVDSTNNYGYPF. In nucleotides, the CDR3 is TGCAGCGTTGATTCGACGAACAACTATGGCTACCCCTTC.

A remark on this clone: In the same sample, other DNA sequences code for this CDR3. The J gene is TRBJ2-5, the V gene TRBV19; D is undetermined. V dropped 1 base and J dropped 5 bases, with 5 bases sitting between them. The CDR3 covers 12 residues. Germline V CDR1 and CDR2: LNHDA, SQIVND (reference sequence). The CDR3 region has the DNA TGTGCCAGTAGTATAGCCGGGGAGACCCAGTACTTC. It specifies CASSIAGETQYF.

The chain links TRBV5-4 to TRBJ2-1, with 10 positions matching TRBD2. V dropped 1 base and J dropped 9; count of bases not matched to a gene: 7. CDR1 is SGHNT and CDR2 is YYREEE in the germline V gene (reference sequence). CDR3 length equals 15 residues. The chain's CDR3 is CASSLSQRGGLEQFF. The DNA for the CDR3 is TGTGCCAGCAGCTTGAGCCAGCGGGGGGGCCTTGAGCAGTTCTTC.

This clone was detected only a few times. The J gene is TRBJ2-3, the V gene TRBV5-6; 9 bases map to TRBD2. Germline CDR1 and CDR2: SGHDT and YYEEEE. The trim removed 0 bases at V and 3 bases at J, leaving 5 bases unmatched. This CDR3 spans 16 amino acids. The CDR3 DNA reads as TGTGCCAGCAGCTTGGTTAGCGGGGGTTGGACAGATACGCAGTATTTT. Its protein is CASSLVSGGWTDTQYF.

This clone was counted a single time. This chain uses TRBV29-1 with TRBJ2-1; D is ambiguous. V was shortened by 7 bases and J by 7 bases, with 11 bases between the two germline ends. This CDR3 region has 11 residues. CDR1 and CDR2 from the germline V gene are SQVTM and ANQGSEA. CDR3 DNA sequence: TGCAGCGGGGCGCGAAGGAATGAGCAGTTCTTC. Translation gives CSGARRNEQFF.

CDR3 loop: CASSPPGQVSGEQFF. In nucleotides, the CDR3 is TGTGCCAGCTCACCCCCAGGACAGGTTTCGGGTGAGCAGTTCTTC. The chain uses TRBV18 and TRBJ2-1; 7 bases are a match to TRBD1. The CDR3 loop spans 15 amino acids. CDR1 is KGHSH, CDR2 LQKENI, per germline. The trim removed 3 bases at V and 9 bases at J, leaving 11 bases unmatched.

V and J are TRBV19 and TRBJ1-5; D gene uncertain. V was clipped by 5 bases and J by 2 bases, with 13 bases between them. From germline, CDR1 is LNHDA and CDR2 SQIVND (reference sequence). The CDR3 length is 15 residues. CDR3 in amino acids: CASSFSSGGNQPQHF. CDR3 nucleotides: TGTGCCAGTAGTTTCTCGTCGGGTGGCAATCAGCCCCAGCATTTT. Full variable domain (rest looked up from reference TRBV19 and TRBJ1-5): DGGITQSPKYLFRKEGQNVTLSCEQNLNHDAMYWYRQDPGQGLRLIYYSQIVNDFQKGDIAEGYSVSREKKESFPLTVTSAQKNPTAFYLCASSFSSGGNQPQHFGDGTRLSIL.

The DNA for the CDR3 is TGTGCCAGCTCCGCAGGAACCCAGCCCCAGCATTTT. Its translation: CASSAGTQPQHF. The chain combines TRBV7-9 with TRBJ1-5, with D hard to call. The CDR3 runs 12 residues. Germline V gives CDR1 SEHNR, CDR2 FQNEAQ (reference sequence). The ends were cut back, 8 bases at V and 7 bases at J, with 12 bases in the middle.

This chain uses TRBV7-9 with TRBJ2-7; TRBD2 matches at 8 bases. This CDR3 is 17 amino acids long. The germline gives CDR1 SEHNR, CDR2 FQNEAQ (reference sequence). V lost 7 bases to trimming and J lost 2 bases; unmatched junction nucleotides: 16. CDR3 protein: CASTKLRGVAGTYEQYF. The CDR3 DNA reads TGTGCCAGCACCAAACTACGCGGGGTAGCGGGGACCTACGAGCAGTACTTC. The full variable domain, completed using reference TRBV7-9 and TRBJ2-7, is DTGVSQNPRHKITKRGQNVTFRCDPISEHNRLYWYRQTLGQGPEFLTYFQNEAQLEKSRLLSDRFSAERPKGSFSTLEIQRTEQGDSAMYLCASTKLRGVAGTYEQYFGPGTRLTVT.

The rearrangement joins TRBV15 to TRBJ2-3; D is perhaps TRBD2 (6 bases). Germline V gene sequence: CDR1 LNHNV, CDR2 YYDKDF (reference sequence). V lost 3 bases and J lost 6, with 22 bases in between. CDR3 length equals 17 residues. CDR3: CATSRIEGRWGEDTQYF. CDR3 DNA sequence: TGTGCCACCAGCAGGATCGAGGGAAGATGGGGGGAGGATACGCAGTATTTT. Together with reference TRBV15 and TRBJ2-3, the CDR3 gives the full variable domain: DAMVIQNPRYQVTQFGKPVTLSCSQTLNHNVMYWYQQKSSQAPKLLFHYYDKDFNNEADTPDNFQSRRPNTSFCFLDIRSPGLGDTAMYLCATSRIEGRWGEDTQYFGPGTRLTVL.